This T cell receptor beta chain was found in a study of spatial heterogeneity in lung cancer. Looking at the study overall: There were around 72 donors, all of them untreated patients with early-stage non-small cell lung cancer.

Trimming pared 0 bases from V and 5 bases from J, leaving 9 bases between. The CDR3 loop spans 14 amino acids. Germline V gives CDR1 SGHRS, CDR2 YFSETQ. Specified time point: blood at routine non-recurrence follow-up after resection. Researchers sequenced whole RNA taken from tumor, nontumor lung or frozen PBMC without sorting. This clonotype was detected only a few times. TCRdb processed the 5' RACE reads anew with MiXCR; each CDR3 protein has one entry. The table has about 120,000 distinct CDR3 sequences, 12% seen once. The sample consisted of PBMCs, taken at follow-up. The clonotype was recovered from a male donor with early-stage non-small cell lung cancer. The chain has TRBV5-1 and TRBJ1-5; no clear D. The CDR3 coding sequence is TGCGCCAGCAGCTTGGAAGGGCGAGATCAGCCCCAGCATTTT. Residues: CASSLEGRDQPQHF.